The present T cell receptor beta chain was sequenced within a study of OX40 agonist ivuxolimab in advanced cancers. Study-wide background: Prior anti-PD-1, anti-PD-L1 or anti-CTLA-4 therapy was allowed; less than 45% had some. The study's findings and limits: Among T cells, CD8+ cells averaged more expanded clones than CD4+ cells. In a subset of nonresponders, normalized T-cell clonal expansion was also low.

Produced via immunoSEQ multiplex PCR; TCRdb's table is partial and in-frame only. The sample yields more than 75,000 clones, around 86% seen once. Germline V gene lookup returns CDR1 MDHEN and CDR2 SYDVKM. Trimming left V 10 bases short and J 2 bases short, with 9 bases between. This CDR3 is 11 amino acids long. As concerns this clone: The target antigen is unknown.

The receptor was derived from an adult with an advanced solid tumor such as melanoma, head and neck, liver or kidney cancer. This chain links TRBV28 with TRBJ2-7; D is possibly TRBD1 or TRBD2 (5 bases each). Source: CD4+ or CD8+ T cells sorted from blood, taken in a trial of the OX40 agonist ivuxolimab. CDR3 sequence (DNA): TGTGCCACCGGGACCCCCTACGAGCAGTACTTC. It specifies CATGTPYEQYF.